This T cell receptor (beta chain) is drawn from a study of T-cell memory formation after mild COVID-19. Study in general: Among the donors, TCR clusters were largely specific to each donor. Findings and caveats of the study: There was a balanced CD4/CD8 profile in clones contracting day 15 to 85, and later expanders leaned CD4+. Cross-reactive memory seemingly joined, as some responding clones were found in pre-infection memory.

A few counts support this clonotype. Its matching antigen is unknown. CDR1 is LNHDA and CDR2 is SQIVND in the germline V gene (reference sequence). The CDR3 contains 13 residues. The germline V and J ends were trimmed by 2 bases and 3 bases, with 7 bases remaining between them. Constant-segment-primed 5'RACE gave TCR alpha and TCR beta cDNA libraries with sample barcodes and UMIs. TCRdb re-derived calls from the 5' RACE reads in MiXCR, one entry per CDR3 protein. The sample consists of roughly 140,000 distinct CDR3 sequences, about 14% of them appearing once. Specimen: PBMCs or a T cell subset sorted from them (not recorded which). The clonotype originates from an adult woman who had mild COVID-19 (a few samples of this study predate the infection). Cell type and time point are not known. V is TRBV19 and J is TRBJ1-1; no reliable D call. The CDR3 here is CASSIRLHTEAFF. The CDR3 DNA is TGTGCCAGTAGTATAAGGCTCCACACTGAAGCTTTCTTT.